Listed here are 27 T cell receptor beta chains from one sample, sequenced in a study of cytomegalovirus exposure and HLA in healthy donors. This table comes from immunoSEQ multiplex PCR, and its TCRdb copy is limited to in-frame clones, with some not included. The table lists about 160,000 clones, around four fifths of them singletons, with around 2.5% in the top ten. Sequences were obtained from PBMCs. Every receptor here comes from a man aged 25 to 40 in good health and CMV-seropositive.

The chain is built from TRBV25-1 and TRBJ2-7; 8 bases map to TRBD2. Germline V gene sequence: CDR1 MGHDK, CDR2 SYGVNS. J lost 3 bases, V lost 3 bases, and 7 bases had no gene match. The CDR3 is 15 amino acids. The CDR3: CASSEGRRGVYEQYF. The CDR3 DNA is TGTGCCAGCAGTGAGGGGCGGCGGGGGGTCTACGAGCAGTACTTC.

Concerning this clone itself: At one end, the junction sequence differs from germline, possibly due to a read error. The chain has TRBV27 and TRBJ1-3; D uncertain. Germline V gene lookup returns CDR1 MNHEY and CDR2 SMNVEV (reference sequence). This CDR3 comprises 15 residues. The DNA of the CDR3 is TGTGCCAGCAGTATATCGGCCTTCTCTGGAAACACCATATATTTT. Protein: CASSISAFSGNTIYF.

The chain carries TRBV7-9 and TRBJ2-1; 7 bases line up with TRBD1. This CDR3 is built from 14 residues. V gave up 5 bases and J gave up 6 bases; unmatched junction bases: 7. In germline, CDR1 is SEHNR, CDR2 FQNEAQ (reference sequence). CDR3 protein: CASSPPTGVNEQFF. For the CDR3, the DNA is TGTGCCAGCAGCCCGCCAACAGGGGTCAATGAGCAGTTCTTC.

The CDR3 protein is CASSPEIQGTGNTIYF. The CDR3 DNA reads TGCGCCAGCAGTCCGGAAATCCAGGGAACTGGAAACACCATATATTTT. The J gene is TRBJ1-3, the V gene TRBV5-1, with D perhaps TRBD1 (5 bases). This CDR3 region has 16 residues. The germline V gene encodes CDR1 SGHRS and CDR2 YFSETQ. With 5 bases removed from V and 2 bases from J, the gap between germline ends came to 17 bases.

This rearrangement joins TRBV27 to TRBJ2-2; D ambiguous. Trimming removed 4 bases from V and 4 bases from J, with 4 bases in between. Germline V gene data show CDR1 as MNHEY and CDR2 as SMNVEV (reference sequence). The CDR3 consists of 12 residues. The CDR3 sequence: CASSSLTGELFF. The DNA of the CDR3 is TGTGCCAGCAGTTCCCTCACCGGGGAGCTGTTTTTT.

The chain is built from TRBV4-3 and TRBJ1-4, with 9 bases that match TRBD1. There are 14 residues in the CDR3. Per the germline V gene, CDR1 is LGHNA and CDR2 is YSLEER. J was trimmed by 6 bases and V by 4 bases; bases with no gene match: 3. CDR3 in DNA: TGCGCCAGCAGCCCTTGGACAGGGGATGAAAAACTGTTTTTT. Amino acids: CASSPWTGDEKLFF.

V gene TRBV9 combines with J gene TRBJ2-1; 12 bases are shared with TRBD2. V dropped 1 base and J dropped 6; count of bases not matched to a gene: 5. CDR1 is SGDLS and CDR2 is YYNGEE in the germline V gene. The CDR3 covers 16 residues. CDR3 in amino acids: CASSVSSGGAGNEQFF. Here the CDR3 DNA reads TGTGCCAGCAGCGTATCTAGCGGGGGGGCCGGCAATGAGCAGTTCTTC.

The chain links TRBV27 to TRBJ1-2; no clear D gene. CDR1 and CDR2 (germline): MNHEY, SMNVEV (reference sequence). The CDR3 contains 12 residues. Trimming removed 0 bases at V and 5 bases at J, with 4 bases between. DNA for the CDR3: TGTGCCAGCAGTTTATCCGGGTATGGCTACACCTTC. It translates to CASSLSGYGYTF.

A remark on this clone: One base away lies a much larger clone, so this may be a sequencing read error. The rearrangement links TRBV7-3 to TRBJ1-1; D possibly corresponds to TRBD1 (6 bases). This CDR3 region has 15 residues. Trimming stripped 2 bases from V and 0 bases from J, with 10 bases between. Germline lookup yields CDR1 SGHTA and CDR2 FQGTGA. CDR3 sequence reads: CASSLGQGMNTEAFF. CDR3 sequence (DNA): TGTGCCAGCAGCTTAGGTCAGGGGATGAACACTGAAGCTTTCTTT.

This clone was detected once. The genes are TRBV9 and TRBJ2-1; 8 bases are a match to TRBD2. Germline V lookup: CDR1 SGDLS, CDR2 YYNGEE. V gave up 0 bases and J gave up 5 bases; unmatched junction bases: 10. The CDR3 has 17 amino acids. DNA of the CDR3: TGTGCCAGCAGCGTAGTTGGCGGGGGGCTTCCCGACAATGAGCAGTTCTTC. Translated: CASSVVGGGLPDNEQFF.

This chain links TRBV2 with TRBJ1-1; TRBD1 might be the D (5 bases). The V gene's germline CDR1 is SNHLY and CDR2 FYNNEI. V dropped 10 bases and J dropped 4 bases, with 16 bases sitting between them. CDR3 length: 13 amino acids. In DNA, the CDR3 is TGTGCCACCGCGGGGCTGAGAGGCACTGAAGCTTTCTTT. Translated: CATAGLRGTEAFF.

The J gene is TRBJ1-2, the V gene TRBV4-1; TRBD1 is a possible D gene (6 bases). V lost 6 bases and J lost 0, with 11 bases in between. Germline CDR1 is MGHRA and CDR2 is YSYEKL. The CDR3 sequence is 14 residues long. The CDR3 DNA reads as TGCGCCAGCAGACCCGGACAGACTAACTATGGCTACACCTTC. It encodes CASRPGQTNYGYTF.

The rearrangement joins TRBV6-5 to TRBJ1-5; D is unresolved. Trimming pared 7 bases from V and 0 bases from J, leaving 13 bases between. Germline V gene sequence: CDR1 MNHEY, CDR2 SVGAGI. This CDR3 is built from 15 residues. CDR3 residues: CASKLAAYSNQPQHF. In DNA form, the CDR3 reads TGTGCCAGCAAGTTAGCAGCCTATAGCAATCAGCCCCAGCATTTT.

CDR3 in DNA: TGTGCCAGCAGCGTAGAGACAGGGGGCAACTATGGCTACACCTTC. It specifies CASSVETGGNYGYTF. V is TRBV9 and J is TRBJ1-2; TRBD1 agrees at 10 bases. The junction had 1 base not matched to a gene; V was cut back by 0 bases and J by 2 bases. Germline loops: CDR1 SGDLS, CDR2 YYNGEE. CDR3 size: 15 residues.

The chain has TRBV19 and TRBJ2-7, with 7 nucleotides matching TRBD2. J lost 4 bases, V lost 8 bases, and 14 bases had no gene match. Germline CDR1 is LNHDA and CDR2 is SQIVND (reference sequence). The CDR3 is made up of 15 amino acids. The CDR3 sequence: CASGGGAGDWYEQYF. CDR3 in DNA: TGTGCCAGTGGTGGAGGGGCGGGGGACTGGTACGAGCAGTACTTC.

The rearrangement uses TRBV7-2 and TRBJ1-4; weak D call: TRBD1 (6 bases). Trimming removed 5 bases from V and 8 bases from J, with 15 bases in between. This CDR3 is built from 14 residues. Germline V gene lookup returns CDR1 SGHTA and CDR2 FQGNSA. In DNA, the CDR3 is TGTGCCAGCAGCCCGGAACAGGGTTGGGAAAAACTGTTTTTT. This codes for CASSPEQGWEKLFF.

The chain recombines TRBV29-1 with TRBJ2-7, with D possibly TRBD1 on 5 matching bases. Germline V gene data show CDR1 as SQVTM and CDR2 as ANQGSEA. The ends were cut back, 5 bases at V and 3 bases at J, with 23 bases in the middle. The CDR3 is 16 residues long. For the CDR3, the DNA is TGCAGCGTTTACGACCCCCGCCCTGACACAGGCTACGAGCAGTACTTC. Residues: CSVYDPRPDTGYEQYF.

V gene TRBV9 combines with J gene TRBJ1-2, with D unclear. The V end was cut by 3 bases, the J end by 0 bases, with 9 bases between. Germline V gene sequence: CDR1 SGDLS, CDR2 YYNGEE. The CDR3 loop spans 14 amino acids. The CDR3 coding sequence is TGTGCCAGCAGCGCTCCAGTGACTAACTATGGCTACACCTTC. This encodes CASSAPVTNYGYTF.

This clone was seen only a few times. The rearrangement links TRBV5-1 to TRBJ2-7; 9 nucleotides match TRBD1. Germline V gives CDR1 SGHRS, CDR2 YFSETQ. V was pared by 7 bases and J by 3 bases, with 8 bases of the junction left unmatched. The CDR3 is made up of 14 amino acids. The DNA of the CDR3 is TGCGCCAGCCATACAGGGGGCTCTAACTACGAGCAGTACTTC. The encoded protein is CASHTGGSNYEQYF.

This clone appeared a single time. The V call is TRBV7-2, the J call TRBJ2-5; TRBD2 might be the D (7 bases). Per germline, CDR1 SGHTA and CDR2 FQGNSA. V shed 1 base and J shed 1 base, with 10 bases lying between them. The CDR3 contains 15 residues. The CDR3 bases are TGTGCCAGCAGCTTAGGGGGGGGCCCCCAAGAGACCCAGTACTTC. Translating gives CASSLGGGPQETQYF.

The rearrangement uses TRBV6-1 and TRBJ1-1; 8 bases are a match to TRBD1. V was pared by 11 bases and J by 6 bases, with 14 bases of the junction left unmatched. The CDR3 is 14 residues long. The germline CDR1 and CDR2 sequences are MNHNS and SASEGT. The CDR3 nucleotides are TGTGCCCGCTCATCAGGGGGCGCCCAGTCTGAAGCTTTCTTT. This gives the protein CARSSGGAQSEAFF.

V usage is TRBV10-1 and J usage is TRBJ2-4; 8 bases are shared with TRBD2. The CDR3 contains 17 residues. Germline CDR1 reads WNHNN; CDR2 reads SYGVQD (reference sequence). Germline trimming cut 11 bases from V and 0 bases from J; bases unmatched to any gene: 15. This chain's CDR3 is CAPRYSGGGKAKNIQYF. The CDR3 DNA reads TGCGCCCCTCGATATAGTGGCGGGGGGAAAGCCAAAAACATTCAGTACTTC.

The gene calls are TRBV15 and TRBJ2-7; 8 positions match TRBD2. The CDR3 has 19 amino acids. Trimming removed 4 bases from V and 5 bases from J; junction bases left unmatched: 22. Germline assignment: CDR1 LNHNV and CDR2 YYDKDF (reference sequence). CDR3 coding DNA: TGTGCCACCAGCATCAAGGGGGGAGCGGGGGACCTCCTGGGGAACGAGCAGTACTTC. It translates to CATSIKGGAGDLLGNEQYF.

The chain's CDR3 is CASSESGDRSYEQYF. For the CDR3, the DNA is TGTGCCAGCAGTGAATCAGGGGACCGCTCCTACGAGCAGTACTTC. This rearrangement joins TRBV25-1 to TRBJ2-7; a weak D match, TRBD1 (6 bases). Germline-derived CDR1 and CDR2 are MGHDK and SYGVNS. The CDR3 length is 15 residues. Between the trimmed V and J ends, which lost 1 base and 0 bases, there was a span of 10 bases.

With regard to this clone: Germline and junction disagree at one end, which may indicate a read error. The rearrangement joins TRBV27 to TRBJ2-5; TRBD2 agrees at 10 bases. CDR1 is MNHEY and CDR2 is SMNVEV in the germline V gene (reference sequence). This CDR3 has 17 residues. The CDR3 loop is CASSTPSGGNWQGTQYF. CDR3 sequence (DNA): TGTGCCAGCAGTACCCCTAGCGGGGGCAATTGGCAAGGGACCCAGTACTTC.

As DNA, the CDR3 is TGCGCCAGCAGTCCAATAAGCGGGGGGGCGGAGACCCAGTACTTC. It codes for CASSPISGGAETQYF. V is TRBV4-3 and J is TRBJ2-5, with 10 bases identical to TRBD2. The V and J ends lost 6 bases and 5 bases, in that order; junction bases with no gene match: 9. Germline lookup yields CDR1 LGHNA and CDR2 YSLEER. The CDR3 is 15 residues long.

The chain recombines TRBV7-2 with TRBJ2-1; TRBD2 is a possible D gene (5 bases). CDR3 length: 14 residues. V dropped 1 base and J dropped 10 bases, with 14 bases sitting between them. From germline, CDR1 is SGHTA and CDR2 FQGNSA. The chain's CDR3 is CASSLVASSPEQFF. Here the CDR3 DNA reads TGTGCCAGCAGCTTAGTAGCTAGCTCACCCGAGCAGTTCTTC.